This section outlines one TCR beta chain sequence together with its context. TCRdb keeps only in-frame clones here, not all; method: immunoSEQ multiplex PCR. The repertoire holds about 200,000 clones, with around nine tenths as singletons. The data belong to a study of blood T cell repertoires in COVID-19. The germline V and J ends were trimmed by 1 base and 0 bases, with 8 bases remaining between them. This CDR3 has 15 residues. Per germline, CDR1 SGHVS and CDR2 FQNEAQ. This sequence was found in a man aged 45-65 years with COVID-19, enrolled during active disease. Sequenced: peripheral blood. The rearrangement links TRBV7-8 to TRBJ2-3; D not resolved. The CDR3 loop reads CASSLGHFSTDTQYF. The CDR3 DNA reads TGTGCCAGCAGCTTAGGACACTTTAGCACAGATACGCAGTATTTT.